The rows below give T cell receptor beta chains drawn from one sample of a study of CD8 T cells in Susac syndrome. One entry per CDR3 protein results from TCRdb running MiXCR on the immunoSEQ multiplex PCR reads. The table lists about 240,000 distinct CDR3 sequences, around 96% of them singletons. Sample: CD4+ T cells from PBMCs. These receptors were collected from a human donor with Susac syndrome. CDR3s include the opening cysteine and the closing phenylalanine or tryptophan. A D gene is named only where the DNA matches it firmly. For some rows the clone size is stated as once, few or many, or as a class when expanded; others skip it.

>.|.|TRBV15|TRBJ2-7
CATSPPYPFGEQYF
TGTGCCACCAGCCCCCCGTACCCTTTCGGCGAGCAGTACTTC
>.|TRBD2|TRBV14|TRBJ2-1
CASSQQLADDLEQFF
TGTGCCAGCAGCCAGCAGCTAGCGGACGACCTTGAGCAGTTCTTC
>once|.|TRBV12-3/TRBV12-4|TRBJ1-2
CASSPEQESYGYTF
TGTGCCAGCAGTCCCGAGCAGGAATCCTATGGCTACACCTTC
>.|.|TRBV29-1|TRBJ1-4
CSASHNEKLFF
TGCAGCGCGAGTCATAATGAAAAACTGTTTTTT
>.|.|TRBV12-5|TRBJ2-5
CASGFGTEETQYF
TGTGCTAGTGGTTTTGGGACGGAAGAGACCCAGTACTTC
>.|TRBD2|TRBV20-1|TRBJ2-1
CSAMGRAGNEQFF
TGCAGTGCTATGGGGAGGGCCGGCAATGAGCAGTTCTTC
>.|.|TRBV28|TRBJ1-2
CARLPGGRVNYGYTF
TGTGCCAGACTACCGGGGGGGCGGGTTAACTATGGCTACACCTTC
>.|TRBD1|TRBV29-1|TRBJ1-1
CSVVPGQGHLSATPAFF
TGCAGCGTAGTTCCGGGACAGGGACATCTTTCAGCCACTCCTGCTTTCTTT
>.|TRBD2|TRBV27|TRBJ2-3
CASSPGTSRTDTQYF
TGTGCCAGCAGTCCTGGGACTAGCAGAACAGATACGCAGTATTTT
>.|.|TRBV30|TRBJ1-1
CAWSVFRTSGIATEAFF
TGTGCCTGGAGTGTATTTCGGACCTCAGGTATCGCCACCGAAGCTTTCTTT
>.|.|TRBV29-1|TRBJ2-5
CSVELRGSGTQYF
TGCAGCGTTGAACTACGGGGAAGTGGGACCCAGTACTTC
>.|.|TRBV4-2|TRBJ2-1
CASSLRVESQFF
TGTGCCAGCAGCCTCCGGGTAGAGTCCCAGTTCTTC
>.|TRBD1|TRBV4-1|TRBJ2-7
CASSHPDRDHEQYF
TGCGCCAGCAGCCACCCGGACAGGGACCACGAGCAGTACTTC
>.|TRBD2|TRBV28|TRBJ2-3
CASSLWKREADTQYF
TGTGCCAGCAGTTTATGGAAGCGGGAGGCCGATACGCAGTATTTT
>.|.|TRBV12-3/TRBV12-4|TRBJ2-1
CASSRGSQGNEQFF
TGTGCCAGCAGCCGAGGCTCCCAGGGGAATGAGCAGTTCTTC
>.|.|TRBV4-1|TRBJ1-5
CASSQVQGMRQPQHF
TGCGCCAGCAGCCAAGTGCAGGGGATGAGGCAGCCCCAGCATTTT
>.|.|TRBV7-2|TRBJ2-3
CASSRTHRGTQYF
TGTGCCAGCAGCCGCACCCACCGGGGTACGCAGTATTTT
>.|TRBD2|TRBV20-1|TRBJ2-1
CSARDGAGEKSYNEQFF
TGCAGTGCTAGGGACGGAGCGGGAGAGAAATCCTACAATGAGCAGTTCTTC
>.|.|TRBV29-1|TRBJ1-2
CSVGSIKLGGYTF
TGCAGCGTAGGTAGTATTAAACTCGGTGGCTACACCTTC
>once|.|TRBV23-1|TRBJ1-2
CASSWIDGYTF
TGCGCCAGCAGTTGGATCGATGGCTACACCTTC
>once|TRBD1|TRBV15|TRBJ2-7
CATSSPDRVEQYF
TGTGCCACCAGCAGCCCTGACAGGGTCGAGCAGTACTTC
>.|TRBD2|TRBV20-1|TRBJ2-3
CSGLAGRATDTQYF
TGCAGTGGGTTAGCGGGGAGGGCGACAGATACGCAGTATTTT
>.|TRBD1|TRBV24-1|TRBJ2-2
CATSGAGGPNTGELFF
TGTGCCACCAGTGGTGCAGGGGGACCGAACACCGGGGAGCTGTTTTTT
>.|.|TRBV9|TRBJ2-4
CASSVTPSRDIQYF
TGTGCCAGCAGCGTAACCCCAAGCCGCGACATTCAGTACTTC
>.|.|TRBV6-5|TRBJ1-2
CASSYGDGYTF
TGTGCCAGCAGTTACGGAGATGGCTACACCTTC
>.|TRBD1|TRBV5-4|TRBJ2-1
CASSLVYRGRGNEQFF
TGTGCCAGCAGTCTTGTATACAGGGGGCGTGGGAATGAGCAGTTCTTC
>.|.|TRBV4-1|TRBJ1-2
CASSQVAPYGYTF
TGCGCCAGCAGCCAAGTCGCACCCTATGGCTACACCTTC
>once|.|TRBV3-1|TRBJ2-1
CASSQGPGTYNEQFF
TGTGCCAGCAGCCAAGGCCCGGGAACCTACAATGAGCAGTTCTTC
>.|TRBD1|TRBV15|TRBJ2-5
CATSRVQGAGETQYF
TGTGCCACCAGCAGGGTACAGGGGGCGGGGGAGACCCAGTACTTC
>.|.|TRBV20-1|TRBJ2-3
CSAKGGQPSTDTQYF
TGCAGTGCTAAAGGCGGACAGCCGAGCACAGATACGCAGTATTTT
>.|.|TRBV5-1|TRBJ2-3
CASSWGGAQYF
TGCGCCAGCAGCTGGGGCGGGGCGCAGTATTTT
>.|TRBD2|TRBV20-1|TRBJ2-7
CSASGLAGLDEQYF
TGCAGTGCTAGCGGACTAGCGGGCCTTGACGAGCAGTACTTC
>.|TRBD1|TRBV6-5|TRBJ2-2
CASSYTSTGVGELFF
TGTGCCAGCAGTTACACATCGACAGGGGTCGGGGAGCTGTTTTTT
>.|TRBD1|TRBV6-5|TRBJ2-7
CASSYSEDRVYEQYF
TGTGCCAGCAGTTACTCGGAGGACAGGGTTTACGAGCAGTACTTC
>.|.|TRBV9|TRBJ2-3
CASSVVGKGLSTDTQYF
TGTGCCAGCAGCGTAGTAGGCAAAGGACTATCCACAGATACGCAGTATTTT
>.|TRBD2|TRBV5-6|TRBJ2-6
CASSHLTSASSGANVLTF
TGTGCCAGCAGCCACCTGACTAGCGCTAGCTCTGGGGCCAACGTCCTGACTTTC
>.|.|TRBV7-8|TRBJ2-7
CASSLTTTRVYF
TGTGCCAGCAGCTTAACAACGACCAGGGTGTACTTC